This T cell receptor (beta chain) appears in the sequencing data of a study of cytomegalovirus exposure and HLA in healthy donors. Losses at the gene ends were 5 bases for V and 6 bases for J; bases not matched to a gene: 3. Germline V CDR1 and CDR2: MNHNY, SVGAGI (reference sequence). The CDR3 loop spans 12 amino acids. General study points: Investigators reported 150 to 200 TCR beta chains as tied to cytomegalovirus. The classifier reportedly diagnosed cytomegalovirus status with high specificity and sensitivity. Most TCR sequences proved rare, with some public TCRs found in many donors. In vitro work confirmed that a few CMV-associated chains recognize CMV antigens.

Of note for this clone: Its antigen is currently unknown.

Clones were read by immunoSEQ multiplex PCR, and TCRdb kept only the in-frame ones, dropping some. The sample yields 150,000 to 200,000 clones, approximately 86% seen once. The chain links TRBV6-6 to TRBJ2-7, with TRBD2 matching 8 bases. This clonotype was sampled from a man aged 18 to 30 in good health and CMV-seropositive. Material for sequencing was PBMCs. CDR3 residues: CASSLGLAEQYF. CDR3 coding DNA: TGTGCCAGCAGTCTCGGACTAGCCGAGCAGTACTTC.